Here is one T cell receptor beta chain with its context. No cognate antigen has been identified for it. Per-nucleotide qualities are absent, and no much larger clonotype sits a single base away. Sequencing was performed on an Illumina HiSeq 2000. TCR beta chain libraries were generated through multiplex PCR amplification. High-throughput sequencing was used to analyze the amplified TCR beta chain products. TCRdb reprocessed the public reads (quality trimming at Q25 with fastp, clone calling with MiXCR) and kept in-frame beta chains. Identical CDR3 protein sequences are pooled into one entry, listed with their most common genes and DNA. The sample profile shows about 200,000 distinct CDR3 sequences; 30% to 35% of them were found once. The ten largest account for approximately 3.3% of the sample. The data were obtained in a study of breast tumors, draining lymph nodes, adjacent tissues (dated by TCRdb to 2015 to 2016). Context from the whole study: In breast cancer patients, the study compared the TCR beta repertoires of tumor, adjacent nontumor tissue and axillary lymph nodes. In human breast cancer, the study set out to assess how tumor, surrounding tissue and draining lymph node repertoires relate to one another and whether T cells might be exchanged between them.

The axillary draining lymph nodes of breast cancer patients were the source of the lymph node samples. The germline V end is reduced by 6 bases and the J end by 8 bases; junction bases left unmatched: 6. As encoded in the germline V gene (reference sequence), CDR1 is WNHNN while CDR2 is SYGVQD. Including the terminal cysteine and phenylalanine, the CDR3 comprises 13 residues. Only the CDR3 DNA is retained, 39 bases long and in frame from the first base. Summary of the overall study and its limitations: Tumor T-cell repertoires showed less diversity than lymph node repertoires and more diversity than nontumor tissue repertoires, and tumor T-cell repertoires showed preferential V and J gene usage. The conclusion that tumor T cells originate in lymph nodes was framed as consistent with a hypothesis rather than directly demonstrated. Tumor and nontumor tissue repertoires were significantly more similar in luminal-like than in basal-like breast cancer. The data were considered consistent with the idea that most tumor T cells come from the lymph node and then expand in tumor tissue.

The chain is made from TRBV10-1 and TRBJ2-1, and 8 bases in between align with TRBD1. The sequenced material came from axillary lymph node tissue. The receptor was isolated from a female donor with breast cancer. Some clones in this sample may be carry-over from other donors' samples. Here is the DNA: TGCGCCAGCAGCCAGGACAGGGATTATGAGCAGTTCTTC. Its translation is CASSQDRDYEQFF.